Listed below are T cell receptor beta chains from one sample, sequenced in a study of T cells expressing NK-cell markers. Using the 5' RACE reads, TCRdb records one entry per CDR3 protein without DNA. This table lists a few hundred thousand distinct CDR3 sequences. The sample taken for sequencing was blood T cells: a sorted CD56 or NKG2C T cell subset, CD4+ or CD8+ T cells, or bulk PBMC T cells (not recorded which). The receptors here all came from a man aged 18 to 69 in good health. Both conserved end residues are part of each CDR3. Each record gives: J gene, V gene, CDR3 protein.

TRBJ2-7 | TRBV15 | CATSFSVSYEQYF
TRBJ1-2 | TRBV12-3/TRBV12-4 | CASSFTTPNYGYTF
TRBJ2-2 | TRBV24-1 | CATNPIGSSTFRPHQGTGELFF
TRBJ1-1 | TRBV20-1 | CSARDLVRNTEAFF
TRBJ1-4 | TRBV15 | CATSSGDRGRVNEKLFF
TRBJ2-5 | TRBV5-1 | CASSLKIRGEETQYF
TRBJ2-2 | TRBV2 | CASRKQGARAGELFF
TRBJ2-1 | TRBV2 | CASSEELAKTEQFF
TRBJ1-5 | TRBV7-9 | CASSLGDREAQPQHF
TRBJ2-3 | TRBV24-1 | CATSTGGQGGNTQYF
TRBJ2-3 | TRBV18 | CASSPQLAGGADTQYF
TRBJ2-7 | TRBV7-3 | CASSVTSGTYEQYF
TRBJ2-1 | TRBV5-1 | CASSTRPRTDYNEQFF
TRBJ1-1 | TRBV3-1 | CASSQVRGLGAMNTEAFF
TRBJ2-2 | TRBV12-3/TRBV12-4 | CASSSGLAGGRTGELFF
TRBJ2-1 | TRBV20-1 | CSARDLGVAGGRNEQFF
TRBJ2-4 | TRBV20-1 | CSAMGLADLAKNIQYF